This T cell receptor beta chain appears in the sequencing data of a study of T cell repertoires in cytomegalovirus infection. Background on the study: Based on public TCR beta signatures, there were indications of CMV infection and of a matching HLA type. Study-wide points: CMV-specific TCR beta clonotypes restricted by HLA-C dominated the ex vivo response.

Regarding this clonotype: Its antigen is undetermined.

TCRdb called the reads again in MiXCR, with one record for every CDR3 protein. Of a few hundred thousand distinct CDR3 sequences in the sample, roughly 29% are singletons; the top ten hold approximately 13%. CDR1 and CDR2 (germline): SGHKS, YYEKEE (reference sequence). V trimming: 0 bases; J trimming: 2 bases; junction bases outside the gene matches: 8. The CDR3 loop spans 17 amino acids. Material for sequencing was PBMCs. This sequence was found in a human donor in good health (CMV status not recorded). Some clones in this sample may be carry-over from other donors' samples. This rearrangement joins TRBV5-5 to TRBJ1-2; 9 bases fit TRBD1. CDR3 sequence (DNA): TGTGCCAGCAGCTTGGTGGGACAGGGTGTTGCAAACTATGGCTACACCTTC. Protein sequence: CASSLVGQGVANYGYTF.